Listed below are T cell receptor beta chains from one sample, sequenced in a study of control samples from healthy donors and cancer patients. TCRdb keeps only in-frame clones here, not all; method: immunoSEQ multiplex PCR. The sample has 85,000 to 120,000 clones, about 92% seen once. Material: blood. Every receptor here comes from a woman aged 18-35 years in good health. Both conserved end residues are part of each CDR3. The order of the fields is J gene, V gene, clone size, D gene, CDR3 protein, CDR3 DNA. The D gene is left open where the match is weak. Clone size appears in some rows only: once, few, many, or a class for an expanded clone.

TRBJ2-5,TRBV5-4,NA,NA,CASSDGWTQYF,TGTGCCAGCAGCGACGGTTGGACCCAGTACTTC
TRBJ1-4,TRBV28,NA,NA,CASSLLTEGLFF,TGTGCCAGCAGTTTACTGACAGAAGGACTGTTTTTT
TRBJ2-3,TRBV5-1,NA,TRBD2,CASSSGGRTDTQYF,TGCGCCAGCAGCTCGGGGGGGCGCACAGATACGCAGTATTTT
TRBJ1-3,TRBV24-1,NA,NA,CASQGVGNTIYF,TGTGCCTCACAGGGTGTCGGAAACACCATATATTTT
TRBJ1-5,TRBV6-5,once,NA,CASRGVRGIQQPQHF,TGTGCCAGCAGGGGAGTAAGGGGGATCCAGCAGCCCCAGCATTTT
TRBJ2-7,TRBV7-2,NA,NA,CASSPLSRTSSYEQYF,TGTGCCAGCAGCCCCCTGTCGCGGACCAGCTCCTACGAGCAGTACTTC
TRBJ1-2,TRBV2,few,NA,CAGGDAYGYTF,TGTGCCGGCGGGGACGCCTATGGCTACACCTTC
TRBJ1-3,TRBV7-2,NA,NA,CASSLASRGSGNTIYF,TGTGCCAGCAGCTTAGCGTCGCGGGGTTCTGGAAACACCATATATTTT
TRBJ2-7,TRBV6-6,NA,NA,CASSRAMKEQYF,TGTGCCAGCAGCAGAGCGATGAAGGAGCAGTACTTC
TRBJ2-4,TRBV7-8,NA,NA,CASSLGLGNIQYF,TGTGCCAGCAGCTTAGGGCTAGGAAACATTCAGTACTTC